The T cell receptor (beta chain) described here comes from a study of Graves' ophthalmopathy and Graves' hyperthyroidism (dated by TCRdb to about 2018). Concerning the study at large: Peripheral blood samples were taken at the time of initial diagnosis, before any treatment was given. In about 6 hyperthyroidism patients, the T-cell repertoire of thyroid tissue was compared with the T-cell repertoire of blood. Once sampling was done, hyperthyroidism patients were given methimazole at a starting dose of 30 mg daily, while ophthalmopathy patients were given high-dose intravenous methylprednisolone. The study used signatures of the TCR beta repertoire to tell Graves' ophthalmopathy apart from Graves' hyperthyroidism and to predict which patients would progress to ophthalmopathy. In total, around 140 blood samples were TCR-sequenced: approximately 42 ophthalmopathy, under 80 hyperthyroidism and some 17 hyperthyroidism-to-ophthalmopathy patients. For independent validation, a separate cohort was made up of approximately 19 hyperthyroidism patients plus 17 patients who later progressed from hyperthyroidism to ophthalmopathy. To explore V-J signatures that distinguish ophthalmopathy from hyperthyroidism, a discovery set of about a hundred patients was enrolled, made up of 43 with ophthalmopathy and 57 with stable hyperthyroidism. Paper-wide results and their limitations: In validation, the model predicted ophthalmopathy progression with nearly 71% sensitivity and roughly 72% specificity; around twelve predicted patients were CT-confirmed with GO in a median of roughly 6.8 months. Most expanded thyroid clonotypes with a frequency above 0.001 also appeared in blood, which suggests that blood repertoires may reflect the immune response in the thyroid. Ophthalmopathy was separated from stable hyperthyroidism by the 13-signature model with about 85% sensitivity and 81% to 83% specificity in cross-validation and with 80%/75% in the test set. Sample size was not predetermined statistically, and investigators were not blinded to group allocation.

This clonotype occurred many times. Its antigen is unknown. Base qualities are not at hand, and no much larger clone is one base apart. For repertoire sequencing, the TCR beta CDR3 regions were amplified from RNA transcripts. The first round was an RT-PCR using HTBI primers with the Qiagen OneStep RT-PCR kit, and this first round was followed by a second-round multiplex PCR, then size selection and purification. The libraries underwent paired-end sequencing with 100 bp reads on an Illumina HiSeq2000. The authors' pipeline ran thus. Reads were processed with SOAPnuke, discarding reads with adapters, uncalled bases, mean Phred below 15, or no exact constant-primer or identifier match. COPE v1.2.5 was used to merge high-quality paired reads. Each unique nucleotide sequence was treated as a clonotype, and MiTCR v1.1 was used to align the clonotypes to the IMGT TRB V, D and J references. The analysis was limited to V-J combinations with a frequency above 0.0001, which together covered over 99% of the repertoires. For each V-J combination, a TCR clonal expansion and chaos score was defined as the ratio of F50 clonal expansion to chaos observed in the TCRdist matrix. Welch's t-statistics and random forest were used to reduce features to about 14 V-J combinations, which were fed into a naive Bayes classifier. Thyroid-blood repertoire similarity was quantified with the Morisita-Horn index. TCRdb reprocessing: public reads trimmed at Q25 with fastp, clones called with MiXCR, in-frame beta chains kept. Each CDR3 protein appears once, grouped with its most common genes and DNA. What appears here as the V and J calls and clone size reflects TCRdb's work, not the paper's. Across this sample there are around 340,000 distinct CDR3 sequences, with roughly 16% seen only once. The ten largest clones take up around an eighth of the sample.

Trimming takes 8 bases from V and 3 bases from J, and the germline ends sit 11 bases apart. Per the germline V gene, SGHVS is the CDR1 and FQNEAQ is the CDR2. The CDR3 measures 12 amino acids from cysteine to phenylalanine. The read is trimmed to its CDR3 DNA, 36 bases read in frame from base 1. Ophthalmopathy patients had moderately to severely active disease, Clinical Activity Score of at least 3, NOSPECS grade of at least 4, and disease duration under 3 months. Patients with other autoimmune diseases, uncontrolled infections, pregnancy or lactation were excluded. Diagnosis was based on clinical symptoms, serum thyroxine, TRAb, thyroid ultrasound and orbital computed tomography. Using Ficoll-Paque density gradient centrifugation, PBMCs were isolated from roughly 9.2 ml of fresh peripheral blood. Trizol reagent was used to extract the total RNA, and its quality was then checked on an Agilent 2100 Bioanalyzer.

The source of this sequence is an adult man with Graves' ophthalmopathy. Recombination linked TRBV7-8 to TRBJ2-7; the D gene cannot be named for sure. The source material was peripheral blood. The sequence in DNA is TGTGCCAGCTGCACAGAAGACTACGAGCAGTACTTC. It translates as CASCTEDYEQYF.